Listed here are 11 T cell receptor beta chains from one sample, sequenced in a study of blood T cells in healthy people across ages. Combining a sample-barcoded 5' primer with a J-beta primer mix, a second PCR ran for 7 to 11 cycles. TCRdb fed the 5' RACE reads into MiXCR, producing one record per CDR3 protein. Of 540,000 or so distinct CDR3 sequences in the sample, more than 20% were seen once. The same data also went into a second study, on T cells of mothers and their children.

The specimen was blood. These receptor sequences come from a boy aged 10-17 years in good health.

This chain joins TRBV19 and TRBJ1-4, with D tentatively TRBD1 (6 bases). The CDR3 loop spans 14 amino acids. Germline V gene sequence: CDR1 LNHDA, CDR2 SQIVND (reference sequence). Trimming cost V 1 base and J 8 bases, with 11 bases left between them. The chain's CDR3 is CASSIATGYEKLFF. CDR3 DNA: TGTGCCAGTAGTATAGCCACAGGGTACGAAAAACTGTTTTTT.

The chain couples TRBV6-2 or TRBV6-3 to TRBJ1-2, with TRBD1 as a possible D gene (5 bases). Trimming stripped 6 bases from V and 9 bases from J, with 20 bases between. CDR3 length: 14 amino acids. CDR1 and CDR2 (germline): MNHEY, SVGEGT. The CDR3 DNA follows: TGTGCCAGCAGCTCAACGAGGGGCGCTATGCGCTACACCTTC. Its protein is CASSSTRGAMRYTF.

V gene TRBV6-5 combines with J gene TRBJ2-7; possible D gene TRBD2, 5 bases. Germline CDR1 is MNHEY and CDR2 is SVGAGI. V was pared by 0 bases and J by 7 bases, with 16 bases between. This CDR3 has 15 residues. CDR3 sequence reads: CASSYSRVPGKEQYF. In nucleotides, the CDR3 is TGTGCCAGCAGTTACTCGAGGGTGCCTGGGAAAGAGCAGTACTTC.

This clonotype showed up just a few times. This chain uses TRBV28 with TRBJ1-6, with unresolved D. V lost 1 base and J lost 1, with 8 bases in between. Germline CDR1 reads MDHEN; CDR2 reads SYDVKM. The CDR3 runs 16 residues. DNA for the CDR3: TGTGCCAGCAGTTTATTCATTGAATCCTATAATTCACCCCTCCACTTT. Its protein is CASSLFIESYNSPLHF.

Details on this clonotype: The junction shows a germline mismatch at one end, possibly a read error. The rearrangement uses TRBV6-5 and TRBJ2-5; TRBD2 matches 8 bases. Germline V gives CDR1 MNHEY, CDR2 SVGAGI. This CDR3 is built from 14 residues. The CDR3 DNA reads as TGTGCCAGCAGTTTCGGGAGGGCCGGGGGGACCCAGTGCTTC. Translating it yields CASSFGRAGGTQCF.

As DNA, the CDR3 is TGTGCCAGCAGCCGAAGCCAAAGTGAGGGGTCGACCTACAATGAGCAGTTCTTC. It encodes CASSRSQSEGSTYNEQFF. The chain combines TRBV7-3 with TRBJ2-1; the D gene could be TRBD1 or TRBD2 (5 bases each). Trimming took 5 bases from V and 2 from J, leaving 22 bases between them. Germline CDR1 and CDR2: SGHTA and FQGTGA. The CDR3 runs 18 residues.

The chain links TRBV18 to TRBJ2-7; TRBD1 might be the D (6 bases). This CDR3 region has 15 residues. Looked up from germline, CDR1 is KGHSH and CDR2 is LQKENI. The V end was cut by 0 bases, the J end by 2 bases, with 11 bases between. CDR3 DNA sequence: TGTGCCAGCTCACCACCGTTCCAGGGGACCTACGAGCAGTACTTC. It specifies CASSPPFQGTYEQYF.

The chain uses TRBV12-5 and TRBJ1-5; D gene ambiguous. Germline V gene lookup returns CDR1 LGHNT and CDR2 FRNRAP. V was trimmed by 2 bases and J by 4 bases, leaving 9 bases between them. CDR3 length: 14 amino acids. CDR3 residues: CASGLFGKNQPQHF. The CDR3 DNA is TGTGCTAGTGGTTTGTTTGGTAAAAATCAGCCCCAGCATTTT.

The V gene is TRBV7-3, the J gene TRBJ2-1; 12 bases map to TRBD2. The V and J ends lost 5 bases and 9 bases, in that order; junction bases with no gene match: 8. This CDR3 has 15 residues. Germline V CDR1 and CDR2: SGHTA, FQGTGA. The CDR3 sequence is CASSELAGGNIEQFF. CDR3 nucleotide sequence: TGTGCCAGCAGCGAACTAGCGGGGGGAAATATTGAGCAGTTCTTC.

CDR3 nucleotides: TGTGCCAGCAGCCCCGAGGACTCTTACGAGCAGTACTTC. It yields the protein CASSPEDSYEQYF. This rearrangement joins TRBV2 to TRBJ2-7; D may be TRBD2 (5 bases). Germline V gene lookup returns CDR1 SNHLY and CDR2 FYNNEI. The CDR3 extends over 13 amino acids. Deletions cut 6 bases from V and 4 bases from J, with 13 bases between.

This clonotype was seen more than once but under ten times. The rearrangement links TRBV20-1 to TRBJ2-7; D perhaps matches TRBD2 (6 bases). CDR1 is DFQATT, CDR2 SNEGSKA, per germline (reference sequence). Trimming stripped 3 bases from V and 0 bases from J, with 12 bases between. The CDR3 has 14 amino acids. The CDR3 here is CSARGTFSSYEQYF. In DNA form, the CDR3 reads TGCAGTGCTAGGGGGACTTTCAGCTCCTACGAGCAGTACTTC.